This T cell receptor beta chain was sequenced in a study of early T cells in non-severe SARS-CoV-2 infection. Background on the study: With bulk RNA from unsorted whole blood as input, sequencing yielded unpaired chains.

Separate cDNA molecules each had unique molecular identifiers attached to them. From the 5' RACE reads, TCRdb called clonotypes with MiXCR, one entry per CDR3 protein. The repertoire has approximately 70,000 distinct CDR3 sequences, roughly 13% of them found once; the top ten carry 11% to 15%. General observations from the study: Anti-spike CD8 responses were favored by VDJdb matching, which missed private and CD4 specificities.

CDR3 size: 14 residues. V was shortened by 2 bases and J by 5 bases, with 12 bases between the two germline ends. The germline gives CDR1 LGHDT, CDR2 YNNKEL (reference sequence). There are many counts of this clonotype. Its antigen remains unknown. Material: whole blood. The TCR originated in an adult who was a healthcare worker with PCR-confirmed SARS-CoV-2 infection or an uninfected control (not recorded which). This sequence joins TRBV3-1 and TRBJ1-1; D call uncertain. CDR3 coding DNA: TGTGCCAGCAGCCAACGATATGACAAAACTGAAGCTTTCTTT. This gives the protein CASSQRYDKTEAFF.